This T cell receptor (beta chain) comes out of a study of T cells in localized non-small cell lung cancer. Study-wide results and caveats: Prolonged overall survival went with higher T cell density in the blood. The greatest T cell clonality was found in uninvolved adjacent lung (higher than in tumor).

Sequencing used immunoSEQ multiplex PCR; TCRdb keeps in-frame clones, though not all of them. The repertoire holds about 82,000 clones, with 80% as singletons. Comments on this clone: The antigen remains undetermined.

The germline CDR1 and CDR2 sequences are LNHDA and SQIVND (reference sequence). This CDR3 comprises 14 residues. Between the trimmed V and J ends, which lost 3 bases and 6 bases, there was a span of 12 bases. The J gene is TRBJ2-1, the V gene TRBV19; tentatively, D is TRBD2 (6 bases). Sequenced here: PBMCs, sampled before any cancer treatment. The receptor comes from a man aged 40 to 70 with stage II squamous cell lung carcinoma. The CDR3 DNA sequence: TGTGCCAGTAGTATCCCCGGGAGATTCAATGAGCAGTTCTTC. It translates to CASSIPGRFNEQFF.